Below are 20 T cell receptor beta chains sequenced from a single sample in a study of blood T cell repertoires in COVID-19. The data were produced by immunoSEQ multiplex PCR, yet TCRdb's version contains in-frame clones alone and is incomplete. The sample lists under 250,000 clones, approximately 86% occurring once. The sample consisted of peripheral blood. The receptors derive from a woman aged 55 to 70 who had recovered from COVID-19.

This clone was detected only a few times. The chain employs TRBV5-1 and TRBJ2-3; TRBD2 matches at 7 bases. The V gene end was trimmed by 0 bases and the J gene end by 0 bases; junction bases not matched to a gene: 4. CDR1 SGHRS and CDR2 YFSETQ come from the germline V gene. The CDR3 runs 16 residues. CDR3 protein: CASSLGGGPSTDTQYF. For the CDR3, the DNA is TGCGCCAGCAGCTTGGGGGGGGGACCAAGCACAGATACGCAGTATTTT.

The CDR3 DNA sequence: TGCAGCGTTGAAGACGTCAGGGGATTCGGTGGCTACACCTTC. This translates into CSVEDVRGFGGYTF. This chain connects TRBV29-1 to TRBJ1-2; a possible D gene is TRBD1 (6 bases). V was clipped by 0 bases and J by 7 bases, with 15 bases between them. The CDR3 runs 14 residues. The V gene's germline CDR1 is SQVTM and CDR2 ANQGSEA. Supplemented by reference TRBV29-1 and TRBJ1-2, the full variable domain reads SAVISQKPSRDICQRGTSLTIQCQVDSQVTMMFWYRQQPGQSLTLIATANQGSEATYESGFVIDKFPISRPNLTFSTLTVSNMSPEDSSIYLCSVEDVRGFGGYTFGSGTRLTVV.

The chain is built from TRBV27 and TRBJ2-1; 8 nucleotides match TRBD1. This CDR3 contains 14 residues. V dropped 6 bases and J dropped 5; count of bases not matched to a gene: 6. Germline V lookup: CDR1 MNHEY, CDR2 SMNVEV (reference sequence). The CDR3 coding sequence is TGTGCCAGCAGACGCCGGACAGGGCACAATGAGCAGTTCTTC. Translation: CASRRRTGHNEQFF.

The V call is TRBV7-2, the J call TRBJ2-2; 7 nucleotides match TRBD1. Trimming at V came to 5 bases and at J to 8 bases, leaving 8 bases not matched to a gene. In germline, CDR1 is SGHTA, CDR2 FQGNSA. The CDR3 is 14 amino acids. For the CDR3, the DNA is TGTGCCAGCAGCACCCGACAGGGTGGAGGGGAGCTGTTTTTT. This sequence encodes CASSTRQGGGELFF.

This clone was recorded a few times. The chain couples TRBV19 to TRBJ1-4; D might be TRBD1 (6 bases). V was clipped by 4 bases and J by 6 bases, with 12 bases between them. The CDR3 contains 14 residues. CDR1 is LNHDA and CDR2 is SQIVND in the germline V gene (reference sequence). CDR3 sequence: CASSTGGGYEKLFF. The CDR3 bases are TGTGCCAGTAGTACGGGAGGGGGTTATGAAAAACTGTTTTTT.

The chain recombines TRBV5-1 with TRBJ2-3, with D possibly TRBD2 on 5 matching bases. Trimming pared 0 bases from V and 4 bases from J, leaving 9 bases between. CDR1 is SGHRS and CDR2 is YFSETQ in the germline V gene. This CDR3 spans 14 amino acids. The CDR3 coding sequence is TGCGCCAGCAGCTTGGTGGCGGGTGCAGATACGCAGTATTTT. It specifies CASSLVAGADTQYF. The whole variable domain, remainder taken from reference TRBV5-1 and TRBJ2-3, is KAGVTQTPRYLIKTRGQQVTLSCSPISGHRSVSWYQQTPGQGLQFLFEYFSETQRNKGNFPGRFSGRQFSNSRSEMNVSTLELGDSALYLCASSLVAGADTQYFGPGTRLTVL.

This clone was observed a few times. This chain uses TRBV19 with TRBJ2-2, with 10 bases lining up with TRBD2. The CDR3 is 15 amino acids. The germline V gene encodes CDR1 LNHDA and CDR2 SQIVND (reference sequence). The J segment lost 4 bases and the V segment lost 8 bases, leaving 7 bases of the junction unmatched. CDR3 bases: TGTGCCAGTCGAGTAGCGGGGGGCCTCACCGGGGAGCTGTTTTTT. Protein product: CASRVAGGLTGELFF.

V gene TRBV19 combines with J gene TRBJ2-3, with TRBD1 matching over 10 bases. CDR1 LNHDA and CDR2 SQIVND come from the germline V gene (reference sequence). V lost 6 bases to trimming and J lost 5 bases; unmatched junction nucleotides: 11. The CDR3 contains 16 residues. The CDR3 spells CASRPPDRGSGDTQYF. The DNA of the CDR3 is TGTGCCAGTAGGCCCCCGGACAGGGGGAGTGGAGATACGCAGTATTTT.

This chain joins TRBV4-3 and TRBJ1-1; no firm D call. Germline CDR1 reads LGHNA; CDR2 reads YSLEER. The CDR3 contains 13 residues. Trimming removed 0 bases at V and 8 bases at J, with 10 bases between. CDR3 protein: CASSQDEGREAFF. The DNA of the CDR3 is TGCGCCAGCAGCCAAGATGAAGGGAGGGAAGCTTTCTTT.

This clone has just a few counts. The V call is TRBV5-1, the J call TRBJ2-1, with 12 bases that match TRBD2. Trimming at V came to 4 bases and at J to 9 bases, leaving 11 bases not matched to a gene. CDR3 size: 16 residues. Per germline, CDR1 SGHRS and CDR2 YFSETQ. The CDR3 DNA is TGCGCCAGCAGCCTTACTAGCGGGGGGCATACAAGTGAGCAGTTCTTC. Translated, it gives CASSLTSGGHTSEQFF.

CDR3 amino acids: CTTRGRACYEQYF. Written as DNA, the CDR3 is TGCACCACCAGGGGCAGGGCCTGCTACGAGCAGTACTTC. This chain uses TRBV1 with TRBJ2-7; the DNA was not compared with TRBD1, the D call given in the table. TRBV1 is designated a pseudogene. The CDR3 covers 13 residues.

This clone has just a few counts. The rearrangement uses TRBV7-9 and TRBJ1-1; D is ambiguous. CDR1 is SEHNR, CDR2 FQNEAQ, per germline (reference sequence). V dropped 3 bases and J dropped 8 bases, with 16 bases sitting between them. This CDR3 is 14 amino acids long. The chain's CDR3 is CASSFGGRFAEAFF. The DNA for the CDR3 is TGTGCCAGCAGCTTCGGAGGGAGATTTGCCGAAGCTTTCTTT.

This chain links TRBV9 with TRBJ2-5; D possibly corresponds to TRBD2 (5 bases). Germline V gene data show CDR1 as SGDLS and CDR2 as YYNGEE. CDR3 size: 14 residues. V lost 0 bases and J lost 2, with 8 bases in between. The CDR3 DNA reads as TGTGCCAGCAGCGTAGAAGCGGCACAAGAGACCCAGTACTTC. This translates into CASSVEAAQETQYF.

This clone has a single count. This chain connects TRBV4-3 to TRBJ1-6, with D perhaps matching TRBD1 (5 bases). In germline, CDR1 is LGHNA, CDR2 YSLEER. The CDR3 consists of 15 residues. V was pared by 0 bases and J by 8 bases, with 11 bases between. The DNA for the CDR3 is TGCGCCAGCAGCCAAGATAGGGGCAGGGATTCACCCCTCCACTTT. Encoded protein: CASSQDRGRDSPLHF.

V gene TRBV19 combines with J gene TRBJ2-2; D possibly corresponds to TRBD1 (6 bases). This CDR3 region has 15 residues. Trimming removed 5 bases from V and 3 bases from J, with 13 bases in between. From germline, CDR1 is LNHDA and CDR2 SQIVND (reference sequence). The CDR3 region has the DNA TGTGCCAGTAGTGCCGGGACACCGGACACCGGGGAGCTGTTTTTT. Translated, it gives CASSAGTPDTGELFF.

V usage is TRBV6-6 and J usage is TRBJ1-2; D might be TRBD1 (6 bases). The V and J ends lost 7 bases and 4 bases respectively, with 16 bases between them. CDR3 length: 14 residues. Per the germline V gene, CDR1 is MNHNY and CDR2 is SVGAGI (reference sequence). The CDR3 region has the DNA TGTGCCAGCACCCCGTCCAGGGGTTTCTATGGCTACACCTTC. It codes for CASTPSRGFYGYTF.

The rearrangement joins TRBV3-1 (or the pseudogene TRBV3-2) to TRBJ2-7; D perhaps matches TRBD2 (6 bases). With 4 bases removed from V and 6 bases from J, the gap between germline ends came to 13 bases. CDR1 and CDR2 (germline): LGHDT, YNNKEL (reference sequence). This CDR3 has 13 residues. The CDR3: CASSPGTPSEQYF. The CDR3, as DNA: TGTGCCAGCAGCCCCGGGACTCCCTCCGAGCAGTACTTC.

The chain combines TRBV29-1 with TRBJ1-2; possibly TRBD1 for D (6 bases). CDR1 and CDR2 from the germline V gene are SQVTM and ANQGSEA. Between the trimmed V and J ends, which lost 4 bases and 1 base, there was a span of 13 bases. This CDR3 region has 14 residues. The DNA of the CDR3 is TGCAGCGTTGTTGGGACATCCTTTAACTATGGCTACACCTTC. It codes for CSVVGTSFNYGYTF.

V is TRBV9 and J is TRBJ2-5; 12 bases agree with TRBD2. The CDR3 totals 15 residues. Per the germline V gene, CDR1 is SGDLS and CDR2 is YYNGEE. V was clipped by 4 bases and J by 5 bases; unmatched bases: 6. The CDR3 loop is CASSFGLAGKETQYF. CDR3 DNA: TGTGCCAGCAGCTTCGGACTAGCGGGGAAGGAGACCCAGTACTTC.

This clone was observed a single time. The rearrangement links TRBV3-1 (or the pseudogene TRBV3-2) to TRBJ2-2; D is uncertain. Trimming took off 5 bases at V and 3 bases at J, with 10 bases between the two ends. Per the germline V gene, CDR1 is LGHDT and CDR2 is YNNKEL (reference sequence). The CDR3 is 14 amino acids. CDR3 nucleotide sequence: TGTGCCAGCAGCTACGTAGTCTACACCGGGGAGCTGTTTTTT. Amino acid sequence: CASSYVVYTGELFF.